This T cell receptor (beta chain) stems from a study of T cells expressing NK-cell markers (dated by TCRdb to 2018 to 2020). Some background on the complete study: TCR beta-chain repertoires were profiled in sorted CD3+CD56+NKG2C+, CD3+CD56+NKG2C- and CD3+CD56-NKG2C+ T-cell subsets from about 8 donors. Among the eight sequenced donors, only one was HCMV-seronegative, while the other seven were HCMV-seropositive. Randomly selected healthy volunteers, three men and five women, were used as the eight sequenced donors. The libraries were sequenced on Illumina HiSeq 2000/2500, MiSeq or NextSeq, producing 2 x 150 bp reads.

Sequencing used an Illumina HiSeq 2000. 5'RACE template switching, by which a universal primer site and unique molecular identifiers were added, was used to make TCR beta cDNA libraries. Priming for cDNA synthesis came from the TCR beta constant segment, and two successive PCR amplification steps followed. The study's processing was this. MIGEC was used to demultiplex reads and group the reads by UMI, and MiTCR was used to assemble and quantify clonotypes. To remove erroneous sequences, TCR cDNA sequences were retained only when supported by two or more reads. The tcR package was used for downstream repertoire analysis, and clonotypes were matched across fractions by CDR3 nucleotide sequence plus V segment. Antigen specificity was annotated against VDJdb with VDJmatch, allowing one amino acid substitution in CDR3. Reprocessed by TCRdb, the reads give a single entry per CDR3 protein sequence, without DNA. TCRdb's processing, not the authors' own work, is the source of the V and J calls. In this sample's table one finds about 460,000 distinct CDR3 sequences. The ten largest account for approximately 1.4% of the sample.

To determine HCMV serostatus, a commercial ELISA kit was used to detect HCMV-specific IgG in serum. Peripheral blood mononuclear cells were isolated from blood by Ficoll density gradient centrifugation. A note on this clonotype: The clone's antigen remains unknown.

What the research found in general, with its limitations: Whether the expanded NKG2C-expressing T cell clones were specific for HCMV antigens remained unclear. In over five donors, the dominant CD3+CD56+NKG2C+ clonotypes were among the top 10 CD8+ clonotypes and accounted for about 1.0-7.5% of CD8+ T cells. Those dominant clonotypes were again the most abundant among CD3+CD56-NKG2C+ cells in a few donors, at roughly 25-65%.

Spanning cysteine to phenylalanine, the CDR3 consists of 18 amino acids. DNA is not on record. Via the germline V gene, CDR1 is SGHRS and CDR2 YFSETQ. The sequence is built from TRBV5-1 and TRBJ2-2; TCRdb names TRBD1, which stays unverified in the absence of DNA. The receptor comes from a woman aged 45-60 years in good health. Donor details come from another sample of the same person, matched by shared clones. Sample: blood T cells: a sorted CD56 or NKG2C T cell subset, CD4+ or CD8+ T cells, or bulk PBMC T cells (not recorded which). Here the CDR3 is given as CASSVTGGNVINTGELFF.